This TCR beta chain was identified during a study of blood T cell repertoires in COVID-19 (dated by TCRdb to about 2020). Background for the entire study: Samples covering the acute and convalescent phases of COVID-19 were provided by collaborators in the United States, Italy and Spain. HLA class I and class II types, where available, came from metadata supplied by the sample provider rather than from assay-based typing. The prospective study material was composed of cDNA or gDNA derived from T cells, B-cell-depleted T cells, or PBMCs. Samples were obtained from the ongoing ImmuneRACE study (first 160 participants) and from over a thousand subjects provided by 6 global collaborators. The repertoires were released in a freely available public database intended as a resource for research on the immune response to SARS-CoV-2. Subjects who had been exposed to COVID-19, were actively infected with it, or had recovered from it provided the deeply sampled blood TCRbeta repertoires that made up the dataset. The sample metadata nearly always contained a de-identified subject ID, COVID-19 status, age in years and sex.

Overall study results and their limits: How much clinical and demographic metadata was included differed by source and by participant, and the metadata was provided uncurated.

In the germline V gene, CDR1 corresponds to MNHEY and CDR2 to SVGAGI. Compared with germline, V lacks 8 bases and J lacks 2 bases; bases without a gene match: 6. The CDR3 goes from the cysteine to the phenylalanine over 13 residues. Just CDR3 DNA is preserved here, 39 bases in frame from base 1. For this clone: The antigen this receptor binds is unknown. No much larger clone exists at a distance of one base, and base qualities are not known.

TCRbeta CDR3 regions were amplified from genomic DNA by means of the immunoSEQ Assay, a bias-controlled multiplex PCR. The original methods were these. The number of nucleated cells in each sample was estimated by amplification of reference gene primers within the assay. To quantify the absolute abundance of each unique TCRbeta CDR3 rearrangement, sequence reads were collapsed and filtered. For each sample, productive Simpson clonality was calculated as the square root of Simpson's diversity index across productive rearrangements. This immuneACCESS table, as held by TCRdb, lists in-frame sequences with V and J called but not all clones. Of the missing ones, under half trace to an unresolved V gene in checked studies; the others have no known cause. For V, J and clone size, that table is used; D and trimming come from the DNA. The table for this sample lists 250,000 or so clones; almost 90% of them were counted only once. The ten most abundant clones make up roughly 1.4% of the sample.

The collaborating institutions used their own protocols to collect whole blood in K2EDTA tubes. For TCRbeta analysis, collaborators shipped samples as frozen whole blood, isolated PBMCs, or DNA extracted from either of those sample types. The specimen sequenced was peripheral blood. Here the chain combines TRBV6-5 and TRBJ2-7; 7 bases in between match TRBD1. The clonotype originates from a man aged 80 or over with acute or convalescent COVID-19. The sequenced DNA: TGTGCCAGCGGCGACAGGGAAACCTACGAGCAGTACTTC. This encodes CASGDRETYEQYF.